This T cell receptor (beta chain) derives from a study of T cells in pancreatic ductal adenocarcinoma. Study-wide points: The resected cohort was biased toward the minority with early-stage disease. Tumor-versus-blood clonality comparisons may be biased toward lower tumor diversity. Tumor and blood clonality did not differ significantly, about 0.11 versus 0.072.

No neoadjuvant therapy was given to the selected pancreatic ductal adenocarcinoma patients before their surgery. Comment on this clone: The antigen is not known.

This CDR3 contains 15 residues. The table came from immunoSEQ multiplex PCR; TCRdb's copy has only in-frame clones and leaves some out. The table has about 98,000 clones, roughly 96% seen once; the top ten hold roughly 3%. The J gene is TRBJ1-4, the V gene TRBV21-1; the D call of TRBD1 is as the table states it, not checked on the DNA. TRBV21-1 is labeled a pseudogene. What was sequenced was PBMCs. This TCR came from a human donor with pancreatic ductal adenocarcinoma. The chain's CDR3 is CASSARHRRNEKLFF. As DNA, the CDR3 is TGTGCCAGCAGCGCCCGGCACAGGCGGAATGAAAAACTGTTTTTT.